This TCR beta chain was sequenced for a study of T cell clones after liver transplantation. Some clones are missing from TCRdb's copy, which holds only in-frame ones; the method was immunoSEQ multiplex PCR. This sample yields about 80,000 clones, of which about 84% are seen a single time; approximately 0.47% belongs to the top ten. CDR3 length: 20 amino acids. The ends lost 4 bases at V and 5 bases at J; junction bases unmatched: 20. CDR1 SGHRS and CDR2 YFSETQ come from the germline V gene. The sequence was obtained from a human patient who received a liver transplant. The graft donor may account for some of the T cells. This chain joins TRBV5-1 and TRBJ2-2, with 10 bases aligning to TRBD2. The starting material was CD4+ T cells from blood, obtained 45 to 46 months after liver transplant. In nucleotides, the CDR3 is TGCGCCAGCAGCATAGGGACCTTCCTCCCTAGCGGGAGTTTGACCGGGGAGCTGTTTTTT. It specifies CASSIGTFLPSGSLTGELFF.